One sample yielded the 15 T cell receptor beta chains listed below, sequenced in a study of shared clonotypes between healthy human individuals. Here immunoSEQ multiplex PCR was the method, and the copy in TCRdb shows in-frame clones only, minus some. The repertoire has about 2.3 million clones, 85% to 95% of them found once; the top ten carry about 0.36%. The sequenced sample consisted of naive CD4+ T cells from PBMCs. Indicated subset: CD45RA+ positively selected. These receptors came from a man aged 18 to 29 in good health. Some clones in this sample may be carry-over from other donors' samples.

V usage is TRBV7-6 and J usage is TRBJ1-4; D unclear. The CDR3 is 13 amino acids. Deletions cut 0 bases from V and 8 bases from J, with 7 bases between. Germline values: CDR1 SGHVS, CDR2 FNYEAQ. The CDR3 sequence is CASSLAPGEKLFF. The DNA for the CDR3 is TGTGCCAGCAGCTTAGCGCCAGGAGAAAAACTGTTTTTT.

The chain uses TRBV28 and TRBJ2-7; possibly TRBD1 for D (6 bases). Germline-derived CDR1 and CDR2 are MDHEN and SYDVKM. The V and J ends lost 9 bases and 3 bases respectively, with 15 bases between them. CDR3 length: 13 amino acids. DNA of the CDR3: TGTGCCAGTATTGGGGGCGCCCACTACGAGCAGTACTTC. The encoded protein is CASIGGAHYEQYF.

The rearrangement joins TRBV5-4 to TRBJ1-4, with 11 bases lining up with TRBD1. CDR3 size: 15 residues. Germline assignment: CDR1 SGHNT and CDR2 YYREEE (reference sequence). The V segment lost 4 bases and the J segment 8 bases; nucleotides outside the gene matches: 7. CDR3 DNA: TGTGCCAGCAGCCCCCGGACAGGGGGCAGGGAAAAACTGTTTTTT. Encoded protein: CASSPRTGGREKLFF.

The gene calls are TRBV6-5 and TRBJ1-2; 8 bases match TRBD1. Per the germline V gene, CDR1 is MNHEY and CDR2 is SVGAGI. The V segment lost 5 bases and the J segment 7 bases; nucleotides outside the gene matches: 12. This CDR3 region has 15 residues. The CDR3 here is CASSHQGAPATGYTF. DNA of the CDR3: TGTGCCAGCAGTCATCAGGGGGCCCCCGCCACTGGCTACACCTTC.

The rearrangement joins TRBV2 to TRBJ1-2; 11 bases agree with TRBD1. With V trimmed by 6 bases and J by 6 bases, 12 bases remained unmatched. Per germline, CDR1 SNHLY and CDR2 FYNNEI. The CDR3 runs 16 residues. The CDR3 DNA follows: TGTGCCAGCAGGCCAAAGGACAGGGGGCCCCACAATGGCTACACCTTC. Encoded protein: CASRPKDRGPHNGYTF.

The CDR3 nucleotides are TGTGCCAGCAGCTTAGGGGGGGCGGGAAGACTGTTTTTT. Protein product: CASSLGGAGRLFF. The V gene is TRBV7-2, the J gene TRBJ1-4, with D possibly TRBD1 on 6 matching bases. Germline V gene lookup returns CDR1 SGHTA and CDR2 FQGNSA. CDR3 length equals 13 residues. V was cut by 1 base and J by 13 bases, with 13 bases left in between.

Turning to this clone: The sample contains more than one DNA sequence encoding this CDR3. J is TRBJ2-7 and V is TRBV5-1; 10 nucleotides line up with TRBD2. With V trimmed by 1 base and J by 6 bases, 7 bases remained unmatched. Germline CDR1 SGHRS, CDR2 YFSETQ. The CDR3 contains 15 residues. The CDR3 region has the DNA TGCGCCAGCAGCTTGTCCCTAGCGGGAGTGGGCGAGCAGTACTTC. It specifies CASSLSLAGVGEQYF.

This chain links TRBV9 with TRBJ2-1, with no clear D. V dropped 2 bases and J dropped 9 bases, with 15 bases sitting between them. CDR1 and CDR2 from the germline V gene are SGDLS and YYNGEE. CDR3 length: 14 amino acids. In DNA form, the CDR3 reads TGTGCCAGCAGCGTCGGCTGGCAGTTGAGTGAGCAGTTCTTC. As protein: CASSVGWQLSEQFF.

The CDR3 protein is CASQDSRIGGYTF. The DNA of the CDR3 is TGTGCCAGCCAGGACAGCCGAATTGGAGGCTACACCTTC. This chain connects TRBV28 to TRBJ1-2; D is perhaps TRBD1 (6 bases). The CDR3 spans 13 residues. CDR1 is MDHEN, CDR2 SYDVKM, per germline. Deletions cut 8 bases from V and 8 bases from J, with 18 bases between.

This clone has just one count. V usage is TRBV7-8 and J usage is TRBJ2-1, with D perhaps TRBD1 or TRBD2 (5 bases each). V was trimmed by 2 bases and J by 0 bases, leaving 11 bases between them. Germline CDR1 SGHVS, CDR2 FQNEAQ. This CDR3 comprises 16 residues. CDR3 sequence reads: CASSLTGRDSYNEQFF. The CDR3 bases are TGTGCCAGCAGCTTAACAGGACGGGACTCCTACAATGAGCAGTTCTTC.

CDR3 protein: CASSIALRGQYGYTF. The CDR3 nucleotides read TGTGCCAGTAGTATAGCACTCCGGGGGCAGTATGGCTACACCTTC. This chain links TRBV19 with TRBJ1-2, with D possibly matching TRBD1 (6 bases). Looked up from germline, CDR1 is LNHDA and CDR2 is SQIVND (reference sequence). CDR3 length equals 15 residues. V lost 1 base to trimming and J lost 5 bases, with 14 bases between them. The complete variable domain, with remaining parts taken from reference TRBV19 and TRBJ1-2, reads DGGITQSPKYLFRKEGQNVTLSCEQNLNHDAMYWYRQDPGQGLRLIYYSQIVNDFQKGDIAEGYSVSREKKESFPLTVTSAQKNPTAFYLCASSIALRGQYGYTFGSGTRLTVV.

In this sample, this clone turned up a few times. The V gene is TRBV6-1, the J gene TRBJ1-1, with no clear D. CDR1 and CDR2 from the germline V gene are MNHNS and SASEGT. Trimming removed 6 bases from V and 3 bases from J, with 8 bases in between. The CDR3 runs to 12 residues. The CDR3 nucleotides read TGTGCCAGCAGCGATAGGGACACTGAAGCTTTCTTT. This sequence encodes CASSDRDTEAFF.

This chain joins TRBV5-1 and TRBJ2-7; no clear D gene. CDR1 and CDR2 from the germline V gene are SGHRS and YFSETQ. This CDR3 comprises 14 residues. Trimming pared 0 bases from V and 6 bases from J, leaving 13 bases between. This chain's CDR3 is CASSLAMTSGEQYF. The CDR3 DNA follows: TGCGCCAGCAGCTTGGCGATGACATCGGGCGAGCAGTACTTC. Complete variable domain (other parts from reference TRBV5-1 and TRBJ2-7): KAGVTQTPRYLIKTRGQQVTLSCSPISGHRSVSWYQQTPGQGLQFLFEYFSETQRNKGNFPGRFSGRQFSNSRSEMNVSTLELGDSALYLCASSLAMTSGEQYFGPGTRLTVT.

Here the CDR3 reads CAWSTRQAAAYNEQFF. The DNA of the CDR3 is TGTGCCTGGAGTACGAGGCAGGCCGCGGCCTACAATGAGCAGTTCTTC. V and J are TRBV30 and TRBJ2-1; no definite D call. This CDR3 spans 16 amino acids. CDR1 GTSNPN and CDR2 SVGIG come from the germline V gene (reference sequence). Trimming pared 2 bases from V and 2 bases from J, leaving 16 bases between.

This clone showed up just once. This CDR3 is CASRRGPKLDQPQHF. CDR3 coding DNA: TGTGCCAGCAGACGAGGACCCAAATTAGATCAGCCCCAGCATTTT. The rearrangement joins TRBV28 to TRBJ1-5; no clear D. Germline CDR1 is MDHEN and CDR2 is SYDVKM. V lost 6 bases to trimming and J lost 5 bases, with 17 bases between them. The CDR3 runs to 15 residues. Full variable domain (missing parts from reference TRBV28 and TRBJ1-5): DVKVTQSSRYLVKRTGEKVFLECVQDMDHENMFWYRQDPGLGLRLIYFSYDVKMKEKGDIPEGYSVSREKKERFSLILESASTNQTSMYLCASRRGPKLDQPQHFGDGTRLSIL.